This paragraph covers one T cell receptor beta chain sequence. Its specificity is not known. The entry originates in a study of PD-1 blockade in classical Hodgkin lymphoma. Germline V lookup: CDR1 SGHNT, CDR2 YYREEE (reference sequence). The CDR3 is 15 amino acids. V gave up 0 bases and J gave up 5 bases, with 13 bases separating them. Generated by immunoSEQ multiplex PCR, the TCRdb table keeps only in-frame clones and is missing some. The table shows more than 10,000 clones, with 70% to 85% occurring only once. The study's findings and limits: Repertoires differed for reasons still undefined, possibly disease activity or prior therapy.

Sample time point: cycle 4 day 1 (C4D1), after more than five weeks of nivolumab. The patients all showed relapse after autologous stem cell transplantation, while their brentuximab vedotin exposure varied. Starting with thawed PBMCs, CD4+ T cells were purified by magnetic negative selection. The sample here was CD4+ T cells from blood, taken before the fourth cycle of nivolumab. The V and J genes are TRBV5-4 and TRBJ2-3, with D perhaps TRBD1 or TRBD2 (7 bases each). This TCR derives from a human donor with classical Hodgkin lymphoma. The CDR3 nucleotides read TGTGCCAGCAGCTTGGAGGGGGCGGGAGTAGATACGCAGTATTTT. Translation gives CASSLEGAGVDTQYF.